What follows are 32 T cell receptor beta chains derived from one specimen sequenced in a study of blood T cells in healthy people across ages (dated by TCRdb to 2013 to 2016). To prepare the library, 5' RACE was applied. Sequencing instrument: Illumina HiSeq 2500. A second roughly 6 to 11 cycle PCR used a sample-barcoded 5' primer and a J-beta primer mix. Using fastp at Q25 and MiXCR, TCRdb reprocessed the public reads and kept productive beta chains. Each record represents a unique CDR3 protein, reported with the most common genes and DNA among its rows. This sample is represented by around 1.1 million distinct CDR3 sequences; around two fifths of them were singletons. Of the sample, around 13% is held by the ten largest clones. The sequenced sample consisted of blood. These TCRs come from a man aged 18 to 30 in good health.

The V and J genes are TRBV27 and TRBJ2-2; D gene unclear. This CDR3 is 13 amino acids long. Germline V gene data show CDR1 as MNHEY and CDR2 as SMNVEV (reference sequence). V was pared by 5 bases and J by 6 bases, with 10 bases between. The chain's CDR3 is CASSARISGELFF. The DNA of the CDR3 is TGTGCCAGCAGTGCCAGGATTTCCGGGGAGCTGTTTTTT.

The table lists this clonotype with a count of one. A junction end diverges from the germline sequence, so it may reflect a read error. The J gene is TRBJ1-5, the V gene TRBV9, with 7 bases identical to TRBD1. Germline CDR1 is SGDLS and CDR2 is YYNGEE. The CDR3 is 14 residues long. Written as DNA, the CDR3 is TGTACCAGCAGCCGCGGGACAGTGAATCAGCCCCAGCATTTT. It codes for CTSSRGTVNQPQHF.

The chain combines TRBV13 with TRBJ1-6, with D possibly being TRBD1 (5 bases). Germline-derived CDR1 and CDR2 are PRHDT and FYEKMQ (reference sequence). Trimming removed 8 bases at V and 14 bases at J, with 25 bases between. This CDR3 region has 15 residues. The DNA of the CDR3 is TGTGCCAGCGCTCTACAAGGGACGGGGGATTTATCCCTCCACTTT. Translation gives CASALQGTGDLSLHF.

The rearrangement links TRBV20-1 to TRBJ1-1; D is possibly TRBD1 (5 bases). V was clipped by 5 bases and J by 4 bases, with 23 bases between them. The CDR3 loop spans 16 amino acids. In germline, CDR1 is DFQATT, CDR2 SNEGSKA (reference sequence). CDR3 sequence reads: CSAPFTGPRGVTEAFF. CDR3 DNA: TGCAGTGCTCCCTTCACAGGTCCCCGAGGGGTCACTGAAGCTTTCTTT.

This clonotype was detected a few times. The chain links TRBV10-3 to TRBJ2-3; 9 bases fit TRBD2. Trimming removed 8 bases from V and 0 bases from J; junction bases left unmatched: 6. This CDR3 has 15 amino acids. Germline loops: CDR1 ENHRY, CDR2 SYGVKD. The CDR3 region is CAIDAGGASTDTQYF. The CDR3 DNA reads as TGTGCCATCGATGCGGGGGGGGCTAGCACAGATACGCAGTATTTT.

There are a few counts of this clonotype. This chain uses TRBV5-1 with TRBJ2-3, with D perhaps matching TRBD1 (5 bases). V dropped 6 bases and J dropped 4 bases, with 15 bases sitting between them. This CDR3 region has 14 residues. Germline V CDR1 and CDR2: SGHRS, YFSETQ. CDR3 sequence: CASMEETAPDTQYF. The CDR3, as DNA: TGCGCCAGCATGGAAGAGACAGCCCCAGATACGCAGTATTTT.

This clonotype was detected only once. The chain joins TRBV20-1 to TRBJ1-1; D is unclear. The CDR3 runs to 12 residues. CDR1 DFQATT and CDR2 SNEGSKA come from the germline V gene (reference sequence). In DNA, the CDR3 is TGCACTCAGGAGGAGGCCAACACTGAAGCTTTCTTT. This codes for CTQEEANTEAFF.

The V gene is TRBV6-6, the J gene TRBJ2-3, with D perhaps given as TRBD1 or TRBD2 (5 bases each). Germline CDR1 MNHNY, CDR2 SVGAGI (reference sequence). CDR3 length equals 17 residues. V lost 2 bases and J lost 4, with 19 bases in between. The CDR3 DNA follows: TGTGCCAGCAGTTACAGGGGACGTACTAGTAGCGCAGATACGCAGTATTTT. Amino acid sequence: CASSYRGRTSSADTQYF.

This clonotype was seen once. The rearrangement uses TRBV20-1 and TRBJ1-6; D gene unclear. CDR1 and CDR2 (germline): DFQATT, SNEGSKA (reference sequence). This CDR3 has 14 amino acids. The V end was cut by 1 base, the J end by 5 bases, with 9 bases between. DNA of the CDR3: TGCAGTGCTAGAGTCCCAGTGGATAATTCACCCCTCCACTTT. Its translation: CSARVPVDNSPLHF.

The genes are TRBV5-1 and TRBJ1-1; D is possibly TRBD1 (6 bases). Germline V gene sequence: CDR1 SGHRS, CDR2 YFSETQ. This CDR3 spans 13 amino acids. V was trimmed by 3 bases and J by 4 bases, leaving 10 bases between them. This CDR3 reads CASSWVGATEAFF. The DNA of the CDR3 is TGCGCCAGCAGCTGGGTGGGGGCCACTGAAGCTTTCTTT.

J is TRBJ2-1 and V is TRBV25-1; TRBD1 agrees at 7 bases. The CDR3 contains 14 residues. Trimming at V came to 3 bases and at J to 13 bases, leaving 12 bases not matched to a gene. Germline values: CDR1 MGHDK, CDR2 SYGVNS. CDR3 in DNA: TGTGCCAGCAGTGATGTATCAGGGGGTGGGACCCAGTTCTTC. This translates into CASSDVSGGGTQFF.

This clonotype was observed a single time. V usage is TRBV6-5 and J usage is TRBJ1-2; 11 bases agree with TRBD1. The CDR3 runs to 15 residues. CDR1 and CDR2 (germline): MNHEY, SVGAGI. Germline trimming cut 3 bases from V and 3 bases from J; bases unmatched to any gene: 3. CDR3 region: CASSYRDRGYYGYTF. The DNA of the CDR3 is TGTGCCAGCAGTTATCGGGACAGGGGGTACTATGGCTACACCTTC.

This chain links TRBV20-1 with TRBJ1-1, with TRBD1 identical over 9 bases. Losses at the gene ends were 0 bases for V and 5 bases for J; bases not matched to a gene: 7. Looked up from germline, CDR1 is DFQATT and CDR2 is SNEGSKA (reference sequence). The CDR3 is 15 amino acids. Here the CDR3 reads CSARDETGGETEAFF. In DNA form, the CDR3 reads TGCAGTGCTAGAGACGAGACAGGGGGTGAGACTGAAGCTTTCTTT.

About this clonotype itself: An end of the junction differs from the germline gene, which may be a read error. J is TRBJ2-1 and V is TRBV7-2, with D uncertain. The end of the DNA fits TRBJ2-7 better, so the J call may be wrong. The V gene's germline CDR1 is SGHTA and CDR2 FQGNSA. The length of the CDR3 is 18 residues. The CDR3 DNA sequence: TGTGCCGGCAGCCTTAGGACGGACCCGTATATCTCCTACAATGAGCAGTACTTC. It specifies CAGSLRTDPYISYNEQYF.

The V and J genes are TRBV7-8 and TRBJ1-1; 8 positions agree with TRBD1. Germline V gene sequence: CDR1 SGHVS, CDR2 FQNEAQ. With V trimmed by 9 bases and J by 4 bases, 10 bases remained unmatched. The CDR3 runs 14 residues. The CDR3 DNA follows: TGTGCCAGTCGATTGGGACAGGCCAGCACTGAAGCTTTCTTT. Its translation: CASRLGQASTEAFF.

CDR3 protein: CARSDGSSTDTQYF. In nucleotides, the CDR3 is TGTGCCAGGTCAGATGGGAGTAGCACAGATACGCAGTATTTT. V gene TRBV6-6 combines with J gene TRBJ2-3; TRBD2 is a possible D gene (5 bases). Germline assignment: CDR1 MNHNY and CDR2 SVGAGI (reference sequence). The CDR3 covers 14 residues. Trimming took off 9 bases at V and 0 bases at J, with 13 bases between the two ends.

The V and J genes are TRBV6-2 or TRBV6-3 and TRBJ1-5, with 10 nucleotides matching TRBD1. In germline, CDR1 is MNHEY, CDR2 SVGEGT. J gave up 6 bases and V 8 bases, and 16 bases lay outside the gene matches. This CDR3 contains 17 residues. The CDR3 DNA reads TGTGCCAGCTCAAAGGGACAGGGGACCGCTCGAGGTCAGCCCCAGCATTTT. Residues: CASSKGQGTARGQPQHF.

This chain uses TRBV4-2 with TRBJ1-1, with 9 nucleotides matching TRBD1. V was pared by 4 bases and J by 7 bases, with 7 bases of the junction left unmatched. The CDR3 length is 14 residues. Germline CDR1 reads LGHNA; CDR2 reads YNFKEQ. The CDR3 here is CASSLGQGSDEAFF. Written as DNA, the CDR3 is TGTGCCAGCAGCCTCGGACAGGGGAGTGATGAAGCTTTCTTT.

The chain joins TRBV20-1 to TRBJ2-3; D gene uncertain. Trimming left V 5 bases short and J 3 bases short, with 15 bases between. The germline CDR1 and CDR2 sequences are DFQATT and SNEGSKA (reference sequence). This CDR3 has 14 residues. CDR3 nucleotide sequence: TGCAGTGCTTCGGATAGGCCCATGACAGATACGCAGTATTTT. This translates into CSASDRPMTDTQYF.

The chain has TRBV9 and TRBJ2-1; 11 nucleotides line up with TRBD2. This CDR3 is 16 amino acids long. After removal of 3 bases from V and 8 bases from J, the junction contained 10 bases not matched to a gene. The germline CDR1 and CDR2 sequences are SGDLS and YYNGEE. The CDR3 region has the DNA TGTGCCAGCAGCGCTCCGGTAGCGGGGGGGGGCTATGAGCAGTTCTTC. Amino acids: CASSAPVAGGGYEQFF.

The chain has TRBV20-1 and TRBJ1-2; D unclear. The CDR3 runs 16 residues. Germline CDR1 reads DFQATT; CDR2 reads SNEGSKA (reference sequence). The ends were cut back, 0 bases at V and 2 bases at J, with 16 bases in the middle. This CDR3 reads CSARDPGTARNYGYTF. CDR3 nucleotides: TGCAGTGCTAGAGATCCGGGAACGGCTAGGAACTATGGCTACACCTTC.

This clonotype was seen once. The junction differs from germline at one of its ends, possibly a read error. CDR3 nucleotide sequence: TGTGCCAGCAGCGTTGACATCTATGGCTACGCCTTC. Amino acids: CASSVDIYGYAF. This sequence joins TRBV7-2 and TRBJ1-2; no firm D call. Germline CDR1 reads SGHTA; CDR2 reads FQGNSA. The CDR3 runs to 12 residues.

V and J are TRBV7-2 and TRBJ1-4; D might be TRBD1 (5 bases). V lost 3 bases and J lost 7, with 15 bases in between. CDR1 and CDR2 from the germline V gene are SGHTA and FQGNSA. The CDR3 consists of 15 residues. For the CDR3, the DNA is TGTGCCAGCAGCTTTGGTCCAGGGCCCAGTGAAAAACTGTTTTTT. This sequence encodes CASSFGPGPSEKLFF.

The chain couples TRBV3-1 to TRBJ2-1; 11 bases are a match to TRBD1. Germline lookup yields CDR1 LGHDT and CDR2 YNNKEL (reference sequence). The CDR3 is 15 amino acids. The ends lost 4 bases at V and 4 bases at J; junction bases unmatched: 3. The chain's CDR3 is CASSRDRGEYNEQFF. The CDR3 DNA reads TGTGCCAGCAGCCGGGACAGGGGGGAATACAATGAGCAGTTCTTC.

The CDR3 region is CASSPGEFGLHF. As DNA, the CDR3 is TGTGCCAGCAGCCCCGGTGAGTTTGGCCTCCACTTT. The gene calls are TRBV3-1 and TRBJ1-6; D is unclear. V was shortened by 4 bases and J by 15 bases, with 13 bases between the two germline ends. The CDR3 totals 12 residues. CDR1 and CDR2 from the germline V gene are LGHDT and YNNKEL (reference sequence).

The V and J genes are TRBV12-3 or TRBV12-4 and TRBJ2-5; D unclear. The CDR3 runs to 12 residues. Trimming pared 3 bases from V and 7 bases from J, leaving 9 bases between. CDR3 in amino acids: CASSFLLGTQYF. CDR3 DNA: TGTGCCAGCAGTTTCCTGCTCGGGACCCAGTACTTC.

This clonotype has just a few counts. The chain couples TRBV29-1 to TRBJ1-1, with a tentative D call TRBD1 (6 bases). Trimming removed 0 bases at V and 5 bases at J, with 16 bases between. The CDR3 is made up of 15 amino acids. Germline values: CDR1 SQVTM, CDR2 ANQGSEA. CDR3 nucleotides: TGCAGCGTTGAAGATGCAGGGGCGGGTACTACTGAAGCTTTCTTT. This gives the protein CSVEDAGAGTTEAFF.

The V and J genes are TRBV4-1 and TRBJ2-7; 7 bases match TRBD1. Trimming at V came to 2 bases and at J to 2 bases, leaving 6 bases not matched to a gene. The CDR3 length is 15 residues. Germline V gives CDR1 MGHRA, CDR2 YSYEKL. The CDR3 is CASSQRSGQTYEQYF. The DNA of the CDR3 is TGCGCCAGCAGCCAACGTTCGGGACAGACCTACGAGCAGTACTTC.

This rearrangement joins TRBV12-5 to TRBJ2-7; D perhaps matches TRBD2 (5 bases). The J call could be wrong; TRBJ2-5 is a better fit for the DNA end. This CDR3 comprises 15 residues. Germline V gene data show CDR1 as LGHNT and CDR2 as FRNRAP. DNA for the CDR3: TGTGCTAGTGGTTCCCCCCCGGGGAACTCAGAGACCCAGTACTTC. Its protein is CASGSPPGNSETQYF.

J is TRBJ2-7 and V is TRBV7-9; a weak D match, TRBD1 (7 bases). Germline V gene lookup returns CDR1 SEHNR and CDR2 FQNEAQ (reference sequence). The V gene lost 5 bases and the J gene lost 4 bases, with 21 bases spanning the gap. The CDR3 totals 16 residues. The CDR3 nucleotides are TGTGCCAGCAGCCCCCAGGAGGGACAGACCTTATACGAGCAGTACTTC. Translating gives CASSPQEGQTLYEQYF.

This clonotype was recorded a few times. The gene calls are TRBV27 and TRBJ2-7; 11 positions agree with TRBD2. The V gene end was trimmed by 4 bases and the J gene end by 0 bases; junction bases not matched to a gene: 8. CDR1 is MNHEY, CDR2 SMNVEV, per germline (reference sequence). The CDR3 covers 17 residues. The CDR3 reads CASSSSGTSGASYEQYF. The CDR3 DNA reads as TGTGCCAGCAGTTCGTCCGGGACTAGCGGTGCCTCCTACGAGCAGTACTTC.

This clonotype appeared a few times. The rearrangement links TRBV6-6 to TRBJ2-5; TRBD2 matches 7 bases. Germline CDR1 and CDR2: MNHNY and SVGAGI (reference sequence). After removal of 0 bases from V and 11 bases from J, the junction contained 3 bases not matched to a gene. The CDR3 is made up of 12 amino acids. CDR3 sequence (DNA): TGTGCCAGCAGTTACTCCCCCGGGGGGCAGTACTTC. It specifies CASSYSPGGQYF.